The clone carrying this TCR beta chain was found many times. Its antigen is not identified. Per germline, CDR1 DFQATT and CDR2 SNEGSKA (reference sequence). Trimming stripped 6 bases from V and 4 bases from J, with 21 bases between. CDR3 length: 15 amino acids. Individual cDNA molecules each carried unique molecular identifiers attached by the library. In TCRdb, the RACE reads were re-called with MiXCR into one record per CDR3 protein. The sample holds over 35,000 distinct CDR3 sequences; around 8.9% are singletons and the top ten take approximately 16%. The data originate from a study of human T cells and chemical hapten exposure. General study results and limits: No alteration of TCRs above 1 in 1000 frequency was seen with DPC sensitization. Donors' alopecia may make their immune response differ from healthy people's. Versus controls, expanded TCRs had significantly more large CDR3 similarity clusters.

As for time point: patch test 2, 6 weeks after DPC sensitization. Treatment described: therapeutic diphenylcyclopropenone sensitization with weekly scalp DPC. The material sequenced was whole blood, taken in connection with sensitization to the hapten diphenylcyclopropenone (DPC). V gene TRBV20-1 combines with J gene TRBJ1-2; tentatively, D is TRBD1 (5 bases). This receptor was obtained from a woman in her forties with alopecia areata. Some clones in this sample may be carry-over from other donors' samples. DNA of the CDR3: TGCAGTGCCCATCCCCGGTCCAGGGACTCCTATGGCTACACCTTC. Its translation is CSAHPRSRDSYGYTF.